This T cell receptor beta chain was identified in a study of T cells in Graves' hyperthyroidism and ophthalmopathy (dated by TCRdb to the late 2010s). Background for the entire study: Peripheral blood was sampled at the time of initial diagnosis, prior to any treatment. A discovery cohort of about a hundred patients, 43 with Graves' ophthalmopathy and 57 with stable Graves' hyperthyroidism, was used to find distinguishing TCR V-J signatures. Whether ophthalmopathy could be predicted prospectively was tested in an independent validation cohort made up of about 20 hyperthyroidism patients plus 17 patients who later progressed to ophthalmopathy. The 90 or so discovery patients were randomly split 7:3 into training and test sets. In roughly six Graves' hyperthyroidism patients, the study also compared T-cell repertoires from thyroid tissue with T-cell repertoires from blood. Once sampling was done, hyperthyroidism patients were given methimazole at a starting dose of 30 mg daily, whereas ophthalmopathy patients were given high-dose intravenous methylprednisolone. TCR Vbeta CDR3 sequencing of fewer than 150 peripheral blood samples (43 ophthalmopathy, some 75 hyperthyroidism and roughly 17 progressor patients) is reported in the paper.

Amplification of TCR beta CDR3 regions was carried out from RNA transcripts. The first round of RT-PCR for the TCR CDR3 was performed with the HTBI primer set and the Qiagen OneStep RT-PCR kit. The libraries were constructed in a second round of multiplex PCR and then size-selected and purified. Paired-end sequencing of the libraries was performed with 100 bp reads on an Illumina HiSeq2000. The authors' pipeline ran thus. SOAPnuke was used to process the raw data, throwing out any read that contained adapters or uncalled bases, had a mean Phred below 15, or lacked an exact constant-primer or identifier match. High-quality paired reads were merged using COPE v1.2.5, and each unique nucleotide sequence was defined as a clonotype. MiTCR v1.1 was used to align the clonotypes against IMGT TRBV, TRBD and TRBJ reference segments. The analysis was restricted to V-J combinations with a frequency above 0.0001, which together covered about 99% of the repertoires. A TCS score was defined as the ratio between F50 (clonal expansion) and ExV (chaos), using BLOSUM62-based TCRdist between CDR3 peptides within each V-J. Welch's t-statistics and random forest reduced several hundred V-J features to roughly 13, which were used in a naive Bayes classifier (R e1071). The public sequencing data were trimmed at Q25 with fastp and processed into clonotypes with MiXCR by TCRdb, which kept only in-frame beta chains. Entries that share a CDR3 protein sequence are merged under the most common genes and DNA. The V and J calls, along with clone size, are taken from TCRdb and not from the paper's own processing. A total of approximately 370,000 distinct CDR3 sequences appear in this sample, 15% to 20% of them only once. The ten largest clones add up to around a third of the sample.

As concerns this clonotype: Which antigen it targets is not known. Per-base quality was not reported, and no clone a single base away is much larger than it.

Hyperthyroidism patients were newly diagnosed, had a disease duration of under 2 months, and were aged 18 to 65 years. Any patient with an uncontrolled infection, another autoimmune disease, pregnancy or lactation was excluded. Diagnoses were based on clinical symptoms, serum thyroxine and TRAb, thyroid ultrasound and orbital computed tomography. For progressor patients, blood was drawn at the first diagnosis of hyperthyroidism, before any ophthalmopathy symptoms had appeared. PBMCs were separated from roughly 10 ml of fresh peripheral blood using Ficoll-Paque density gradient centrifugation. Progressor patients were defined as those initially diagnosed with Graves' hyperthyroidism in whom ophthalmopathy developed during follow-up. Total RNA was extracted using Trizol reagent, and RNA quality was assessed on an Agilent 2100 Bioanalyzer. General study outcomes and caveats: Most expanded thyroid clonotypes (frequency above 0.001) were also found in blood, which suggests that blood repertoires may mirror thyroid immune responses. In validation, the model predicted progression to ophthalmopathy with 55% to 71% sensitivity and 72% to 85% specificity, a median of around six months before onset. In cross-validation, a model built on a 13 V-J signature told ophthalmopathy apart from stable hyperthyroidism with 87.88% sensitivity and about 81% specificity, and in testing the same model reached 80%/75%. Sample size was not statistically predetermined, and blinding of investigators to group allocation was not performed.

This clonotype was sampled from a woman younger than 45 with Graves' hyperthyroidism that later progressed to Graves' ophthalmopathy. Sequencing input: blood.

The nucleotide sequence is given as TGTGCCAGCAGTGCCCAGACAGGGGGAAGCTCCTACAATGAGCAGTTCTTC. Its amino acids are CASSAQTGGSSYNEQFF. In this chain, TRBV6-1 is recombined with TRBJ2-1; TRBD1 matches 9 bases in the middle. Including cysteine and phenylalanine, the CDR3 has 17 amino acids. Here the CDR3 DNA is all that survives: 51 bases in frame from base 1. After removal of 4 bases from V and 0 bases from J, the junction retains 7 bases not matched to a gene. Looking up the germline V gene yields CDR1 MNHNS and CDR2 SASEGT.